The clone carrying this TCR beta chain was detected once. The method was immunoSEQ multiplex PCR; TCRdb's version includes in-frame clones alone and lacks a portion of them. Of approximately 80,000 clones listed, around 74% were seen once; the top ten hold more than 7.5%. Germline V gene sequence: CDR1 MGHRA, CDR2 YSYEKL. V was shortened by 5 bases and J by 6 bases, with 14 bases between the two germline ends. The CDR3 is 13 amino acids. The sample belongs to a study of radiotherapy plus CTLA-4 blockade in lung cancer. The rearrangement uses TRBV4-1 and TRBJ2-7; TRBD2 might be the D (7 bases). The receptor was isolated from a human donor with non-small cell lung cancer whose response to radiotherapy plus ipilimumab could not be evaluated. Sample: peripheral blood, taken from a patient treated with radiotherapy plus ipilimumab. In DNA, the CDR3 is TGCGCCAGCAGCTATGGGGGGGGGCGCGAGCAGTACTTC. Its protein is CASSYGGGREQYF.